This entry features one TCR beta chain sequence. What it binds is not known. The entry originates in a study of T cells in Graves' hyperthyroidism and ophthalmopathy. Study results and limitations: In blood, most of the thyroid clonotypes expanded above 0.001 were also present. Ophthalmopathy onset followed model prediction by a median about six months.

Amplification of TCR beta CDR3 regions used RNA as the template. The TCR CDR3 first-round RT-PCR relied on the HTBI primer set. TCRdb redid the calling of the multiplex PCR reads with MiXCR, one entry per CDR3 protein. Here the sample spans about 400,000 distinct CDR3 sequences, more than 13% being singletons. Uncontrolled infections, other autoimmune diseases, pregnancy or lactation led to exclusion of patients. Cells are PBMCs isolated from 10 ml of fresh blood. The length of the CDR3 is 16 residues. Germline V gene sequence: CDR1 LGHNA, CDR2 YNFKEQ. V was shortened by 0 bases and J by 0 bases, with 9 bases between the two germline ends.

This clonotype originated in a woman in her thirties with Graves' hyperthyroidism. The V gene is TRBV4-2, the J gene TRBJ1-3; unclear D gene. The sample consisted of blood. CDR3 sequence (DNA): TGTGCCAGCAGCCAAGATTGGAGTGGCTCTGGAAACACCATATATTTT. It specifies CASSQDWSGSGNTIYF.